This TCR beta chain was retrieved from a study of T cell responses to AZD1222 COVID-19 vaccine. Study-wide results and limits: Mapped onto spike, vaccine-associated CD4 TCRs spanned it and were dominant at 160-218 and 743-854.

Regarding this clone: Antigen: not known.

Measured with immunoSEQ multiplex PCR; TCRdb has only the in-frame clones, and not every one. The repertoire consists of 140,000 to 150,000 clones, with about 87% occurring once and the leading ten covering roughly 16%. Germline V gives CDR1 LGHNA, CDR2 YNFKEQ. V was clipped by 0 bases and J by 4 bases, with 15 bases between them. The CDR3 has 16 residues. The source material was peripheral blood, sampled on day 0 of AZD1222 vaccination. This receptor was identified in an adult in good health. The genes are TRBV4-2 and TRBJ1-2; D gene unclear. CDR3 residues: CASSQDTGEVGYGYTF. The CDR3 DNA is TGTGCCAGCAGCCAAGATACGGGCGAAGTCGGCTATGGCTACACCTTC.